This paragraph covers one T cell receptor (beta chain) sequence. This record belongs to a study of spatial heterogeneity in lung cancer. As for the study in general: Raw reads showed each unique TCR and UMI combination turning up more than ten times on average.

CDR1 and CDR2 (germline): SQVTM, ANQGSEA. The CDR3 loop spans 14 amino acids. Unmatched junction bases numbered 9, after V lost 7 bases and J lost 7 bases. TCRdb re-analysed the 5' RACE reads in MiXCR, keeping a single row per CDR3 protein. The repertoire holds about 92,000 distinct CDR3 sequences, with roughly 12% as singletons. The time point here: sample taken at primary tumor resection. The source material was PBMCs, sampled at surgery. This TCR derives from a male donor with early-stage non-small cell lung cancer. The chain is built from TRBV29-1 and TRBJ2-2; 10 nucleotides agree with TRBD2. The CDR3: CSARTSGSGGELFF. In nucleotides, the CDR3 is TGCAGCGCACGGACTAGCGGTTCGGGCGGGGAGCTGTTTTTT.